This T cell receptor (beta chain) is drawn from a study of T cells in Graves' hyperthyroidism and ophthalmopathy. This clonotype was counted at least ten times. Amplification yielded TCR beta CDR3 regions, with RNA transcripts as the source. The primer set for the first-round RT-PCR of the TCR CDR3 was HTBI. TCRdb independently ran MiXCR on the multiplex PCR reads; one entry per CDR3 protein. This repertoire shows more than 300,000 distinct CDR3 sequences, approximately 18% found once; its top ten account for 35% to 45%. V was cut by 3 bases and J by 5 bases, with 10 bases left in between. Germline lookup yields CDR1 SGHVS and CDR2 FNYEAQ. The CDR3 covers 13 residues.

The receptor comes from a man between 18 and 29 years old with Graves' ophthalmopathy. Input material: blood. The rearrangement uses TRBV7-6 and TRBJ1-1; D is unclear. CDR3 DNA sequence: TGTGCCAGCAGCTTTGGGGAGTGGACTGAAGCTTTCTTT. Translated: CASSFGEWTEAFF.